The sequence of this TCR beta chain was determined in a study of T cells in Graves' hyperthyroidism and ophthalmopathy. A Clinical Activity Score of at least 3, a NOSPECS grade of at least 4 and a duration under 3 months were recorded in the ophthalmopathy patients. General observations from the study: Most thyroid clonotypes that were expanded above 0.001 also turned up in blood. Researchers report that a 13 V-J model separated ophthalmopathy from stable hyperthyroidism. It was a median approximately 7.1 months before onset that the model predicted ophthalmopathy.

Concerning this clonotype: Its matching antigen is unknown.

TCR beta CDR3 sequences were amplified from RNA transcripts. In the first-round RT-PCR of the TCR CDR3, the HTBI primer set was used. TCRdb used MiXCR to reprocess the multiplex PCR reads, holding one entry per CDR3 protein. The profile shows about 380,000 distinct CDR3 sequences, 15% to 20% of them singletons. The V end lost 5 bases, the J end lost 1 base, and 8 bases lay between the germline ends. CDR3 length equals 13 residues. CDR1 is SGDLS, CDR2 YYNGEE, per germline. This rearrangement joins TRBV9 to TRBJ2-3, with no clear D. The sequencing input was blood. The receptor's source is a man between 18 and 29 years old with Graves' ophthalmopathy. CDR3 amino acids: CASRLVGTDTQYF. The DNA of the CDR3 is TGTGCCAGCAGGCTAGTCGGCACAGATACGCAGTATTTT.